The rows below give T cell receptor beta chains drawn from one sample of a study of blood T cell repertoires in COVID-19. This table comes from immunoSEQ multiplex PCR, and its TCRdb copy is limited to in-frame clones, with some not included. The sample lists fewer than 250,000 clones; 65% to 85% were seen once. Sequences were obtained from peripheral blood. The receptors come from a man aged 45-65 years with active or convalescent COVID-19. Both conserved end residues are part of each CDR3. The D gene is left open where the match is weak. Expanded clones are given a class, and other clones once, few, many or no size at all.

clone_size d_call j_call v_call cdr3_nt cdr3_aa
few NA TRBJ1-5 TRBV19 TGTGCCAGTAGTCCCAACCCCGACTGGCGCAATCAGCCCCAGCATTTT CASSPNPDWRNQPQHF
NA TRBD2 TRBJ2-7 TRBV24-1 TGTGCCACCAGTGATTCCGGACTAGCGGGAGCGCAGGAGCAGTACTTC CATSDSGLAGAQEQYF
NA NA TRBJ1-3 TRBV9 TGTGCCAGCAGCGTAGCGAGCTCTGGAAACACCATATATTTT CASSVASSGNTIYF
NA TRBD2 TRBJ2-5 TRBV4-1 TGCGCCAGCAGCCCCGTAGCGGGGGGGCCCCAAGAGACCCAGTACTTC CASSPVAGGPQETQYF
few NA TRBJ1-5 TRBV4-1 TGCGCCAGCAGCCAAGATGGGGCAGGGGCGCGGCCCCAGCATTTT CASSQDGAGARPQHF
NA NA TRBJ2-7 TRBV24-1 TGTGCCACCAGTGACCCGAGCTCCTACGAGCAGTACTTC CATSDPSSYEQYF
NA NA TRBJ2-1 TRBV9 TGTGCCAGCAGCGTAGAAACGGCCACAGCTTACAATGAGCAGTTCTTC CASSVETATAYNEQFF
NA NA TRBJ2-3 TRBV30 TGTGCCTGGAGTGTAGGGGGGGCGTCAGATACGCAGTATTTT CAWSVGGASDTQYF
NA NA TRBJ2-3 TRBV29-1 TGCAGCGTTGGGGAGGCGGAATCCACAGATACGCAGTATTTT CSVGEAESTDTQYF
NA TRBD1 TRBJ1-1 TRBV10-3 TGTGCCATCAGGACAGGGACGAACACTGAAGCTTTCTTT CAIRTGTNTEAFF
NA NA TRBJ1-1 TRBV9 TGTGCCAGCAGCGTAGATCGGGGGGCCGGGAGCACTGAAGCTTTCTTT CASSVDRGAGSTEAFF
few TRBD1 TRBJ1-4 TRBV6-5 TGTGCCAGCAGTTACGCAAGGGACAGGGGCGAAAAACTGTTTTTT CASSYARDRGEKLFF
NA NA TRBJ1-2 TRBV7-2 TGTGCCAGCAGCTTAGAAAGTATGACAAATGGCTACACCTTC CASSLESMTNGYTF
few TRBD2 TRBJ2-1 TRBV27 TGTGCCAGCAGTTTACTAGCGGGAGCGGCGAATGAGCAGTTCTTC CASSLLAGAANEQFF
NA NA TRBJ1-3 TRBV30 TGTGCCTGGAGTGTGAGGATCTCTGGAAACACCATATATTTT CAWSVRISGNTIYF
NA NA TRBJ2-1 TRBV4-2 TGTGCCAGCAGCCAAGGGTCCGGGAGTAGGTACAATGAGCAGTTCTTC CASSQGSGSRYNEQFF
NA TRBD2 TRBJ2-1 TRBV5-1 TGCGCCAGCAGCTATAGCGGGGGCAATGAGCAGTTCTTC CASSYSGGNEQFF
few NA TRBJ1-3 TRBV7-2 TGTGCCAGCAGCTTAGGGGGCGGAAGACTCTCTGGAAACACCATATATTTT CASSLGGGRLSGNTIYF
NA TRBD1 TRBJ2-1 TRBV3-1/TRBV3-2 TGTGCCAGCAGCCGTACCCCGACAGGGGCCTACAATGAGCAGTTCTTC CASSRTPTGAYNEQFF
NA TRBD1 TRBJ2-7 TRBV2 TGTGCCAGCAGTGCCCAGGGACAGGGGGCCTACGAGCAGTACTTC CASSAQGQGAYEQYF
NA TRBD2 TRBJ2-2 TRBV14 TGTGCCAGCAGCTCGGGACTATTCGGCGGTAATTCCGGGGAGCTGTTTTTT CASSSGLFGGNSGELFF
few TRBD2 TRBJ2-1 TRBV28 TGTGCCAGCATCGGACTAGCGGGGATGTCAAGCACCAATGAGCAGTTCTTC CASIGLAGMSSTNEQFF
NA NA TRBJ2-2 TRBV11-3 TGTGCCAGCAGCTTGCGATATGACACCGGGGAGCTGTTTTTT CASSLRYDTGELFF
NA TRBD2 TRBJ2-1 TRBV2 TGTGCCAGCAGTTTAGCGGGGGGATTCTACAATGAGCAGTTCTTC CASSLAGGFYNEQFF
NA NA TRBJ2-3 TRBV19 TGTGCCAGTAGTTCCGAGAACACAGATACGCAGTATTTT CASSSENTDTQYF
NA NA TRBJ2-6 TRBV4-1 TGCGCCAGCAGCCAAGGTTATCAGGGGTCCGGGGCCAACGTCCTGACTTTC CASSQGYQGSGANVLTF
NA NA TRBJ1-2 TRBV20-1 TGCAGTGCTAGTTCTCCTCAGGGGAACGGCTACACCTTC CSASSPQGNGYTF
NA NA TRBJ1-2 TRBV30 TGTGCCTGGAGTGTACGGACTAGCTACACCTTC CAWSVRTSYTF
NA TRBD1 TRBJ2-5 TRBV4-3 TGCGCCAGCAGCCAAGATGGACAGGGACAAGAGACCCAGTACTTC CASSQDGQGQETQYF
NA TRBD1 TRBJ1-1 TRBV11-3 TGTGCCAGCAGCTTAAGGGAGGACAGGGAAGCTTTCTTT CASSLREDREAFF
NA NA TRBJ2-1 TRBV19 TGTGCCAGTAGGGTGGGAGTCCACAATGAGCAGTTCTTC CASRVGVHNEQFF
NA TRBD1 TRBJ1-4 TRBV6-5 TGTGCCAGCAGTATAGACAGGGTGAAGGAAAAACTGTTTTTT CASSIDRVKEKLFF
NA NA TRBJ2-4 TRBV27 TGTGCCAGCAGTTTAAACAGTAAAAACATTCAGTACTTC CASSLNSKNIQYF
NA NA TRBJ1-3 TRBV6-5 TGTGCCAGCAGCCTCCGAAAGGGGGACACCATATATTTT CASSLRKGDTIYF
NA TRBD2 TRBJ2-7 TRBV3-1/TRBV3-2 TGTGCCAGCAGCCTCGGGACTAGCGGCTCCTACGAGCAGTACTTC CASSLGTSGSYEQYF
few TRBD2 TRBJ2-3 TRBV3-1/TRBV3-2 TGTGCCAGCAGCCAAGATAGGACTAGCGGACGCACAGATACGCAGTATTTT CASSQDRTSGRTDTQYF
NA TRBD1 TRBJ1-2 TRBV19 TGTGCCAGTAGTAACGACAGGGGAGGGTACTATGGCTACACCTTC CASSNDRGGYYGYTF
NA NA TRBJ1-5 TRBV28 TGTGCCAGCACCGAGGGATCCGGGAACAATCAGCCCCAGCATTTT CASTEGSGNNQPQHF
NA NA TRBJ1-6 TRBV28 TGTGCCAGCAGACAGGTCTCCTATAATTCACCCCTCCACTTT CASRQVSYNSPLHF
NA NA TRBJ2-7 TRBV7-9 TGTGCCAGCAGCTTAGCGGCAGGGATCCACGAGCAGTACTTC CASSLAAGIHEQYF
NA NA TRBJ1-5 TRBV21-1 TGTGCCACCATGGGGGACAGGGGCAATTATAGCAATCAGCCCCAGCATTTT CATMGDRGNYSNQPQHF
NA NA TRBJ1-1 TRBV7-9 TGTGCCAGCAGCGATGACAAGCCTGAAGCTTTCTTT CASSDDKPEAFF
few NA TRBJ1-1 TRBV11-2 TGTGCCAGCAGCTTAACATCAGGAAACACTGAAGCTTTCTTT CASSLTSGNTEAFF
NA TRBD1 TRBJ1-2 TRBV9 TGTGCCAGCAGCGAGCCCGGGACAGGGGGTAACTATGGCTACACCTTC CASSEPGTGGNYGYTF
NA TRBD2 TRBJ2-2 TRBV11-2 TGTGCCAGCAGCTGGGAGCGGGGGAACACCGGGGAGCTGTTTTTT CASSWERGNTGELFF
NA NA TRBJ2-1 TRBV4-1 TGCGCCAGCAGCCAAGAGACTAGTTTGTACAATGAGCAGTTCTTC CASSQETSLYNEQFF